This T cell receptor (beta chain) was recorded in a study of cytomegalovirus exposure and HLA in healthy donors. On the study more broadly: The 120 or so validation repertoires were produced on the same platform as the roughly 670 repertoires of the first cohort. This was reported in a later analysis.

TCRdb's copy holds only in-frame clones and misses some; the assay was immunoSEQ multiplex PCR. Altogether about 120,000 clones are present, 70% to 90% being singletons, with the ten largest covering 1.5% to 2%. The CDR3 extends over 15 amino acids. Unmatched junction bases numbered 8, after V lost 0 bases and J lost 8 bases. Germline CDR1 and CDR2: MNHNS and SASEGT. A roughly 120-subject validation cohort, separate from the approximately 690-subject first cohort, supplied the donors. The study's findings and limits: The authors listed approximately 150 TCR beta chains as cytomegalovirus-associated. Per published reports, the classifier diagnosed cytomegalovirus status with high specificity and sensitivity.

To note about this clone: Its antigen remains unidentified.

Sequencing was done on a sample of PBMCs. This receptor was obtained from a woman aged 18-29 years in good health and CMV-seronegative. This chain joins TRBV6-1 and TRBJ1-2; the match to TRBD1 covers 8 bases. CDR3 in amino acids: CASSEASQGARGYTF. The DNA of the CDR3 is TGTGCCAGCAGTGAAGCTAGCCAGGGGGCGCGGGGCTACACCTTC.